This T cell receptor (beta chain) was captured by sequencing in a study of cytomegalovirus exposure and HLA in healthy donors. The PCR used 60 Vbeta and 13 Jbeta primers. Using immunoSEQ multiplex PCR, the repertoire was profiled, and TCRdb retains in-frame clones only, with some absent. The repertoire includes about 180,000 clones, roughly 78% of them detected once, and around 1.9% sits in the top ten. Study-wide results and caveats: Later analysis revealed greater clonal expansion in HLA-associated TCR beta chains than in equally common others.

Germline V gene data show CDR1 as SGDLS and CDR2 as YYNGEE. With 1 base clipped from V and 2 bases from J, the junction kept 7 bases outside the gene matches. CDR3 length: 17 amino acids. Concerning this clone itself: Its antigen is unknown.

The sequenced sample consisted of PBMCs. The chain links TRBV9 to TRBJ2-3, with 10 bases fitting TRBD2. This clonotype was obtained from a young woman in good health and CMV-seronegative. CDR3 amino acids: CASSVLSSGGPTDTQYF. In nucleotides, the CDR3 is TGTGCCAGCAGCGTATTGAGTAGCGGGGGGCCCACAGATACGCAGTATTTT.